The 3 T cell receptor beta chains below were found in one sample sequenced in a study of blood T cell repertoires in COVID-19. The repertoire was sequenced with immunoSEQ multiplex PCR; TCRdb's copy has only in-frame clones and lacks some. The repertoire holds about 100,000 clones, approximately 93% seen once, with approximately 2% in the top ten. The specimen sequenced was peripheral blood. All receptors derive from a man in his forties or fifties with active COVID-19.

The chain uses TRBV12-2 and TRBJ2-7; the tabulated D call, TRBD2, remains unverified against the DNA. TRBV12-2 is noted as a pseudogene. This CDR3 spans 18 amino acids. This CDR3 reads CASRLVTSGMRVQTKQYV. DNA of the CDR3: TGTGCAAGTCGCTTAGTGACTAGCGGGATGAGGGTCCAAACTAAGCAGTACGTC.

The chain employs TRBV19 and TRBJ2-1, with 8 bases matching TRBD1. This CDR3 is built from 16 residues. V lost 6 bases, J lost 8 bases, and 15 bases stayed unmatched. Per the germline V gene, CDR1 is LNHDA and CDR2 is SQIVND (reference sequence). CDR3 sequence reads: CASRYTDREVGDEQFF. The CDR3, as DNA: TGTGCCAGTAGATATACGGACAGGGAGGTCGGCGATGAGCAGTTCTTC.

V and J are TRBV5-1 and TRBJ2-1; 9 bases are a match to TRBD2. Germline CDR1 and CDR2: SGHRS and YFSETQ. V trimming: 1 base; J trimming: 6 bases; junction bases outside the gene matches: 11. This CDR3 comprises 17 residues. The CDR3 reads CASSLTVLAGGGNEQFF. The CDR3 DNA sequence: TGCGCCAGCAGCTTGACAGTACTAGCGGGTGGTGGCAATGAGCAGTTCTTC.